This TCR beta chain was documented in a study of T cells after yellow fever vaccination. Study details: The authors prepared low-cell-number fractions using SMART-Seq v4 Ultra Low Input.

Points from the study as a whole: The study re-detected most primary-vaccination clones after the booster (around 96% CD4, 80% to 90% CD8). Of the clonotypes, a small share occurred in both CD4 and CD8 compartments.

TCRdb reprocessed the 5' RACE reads with MiXCR, giving one entry per CDR3 protein. This sample has 360,000 or so distinct CDR3 sequences, with around 10% found just once. This clonotype was counted only a few times. The target antigen is unknown. J gave up 7 bases and V 5 bases, and 13 bases lay outside the gene matches. CDR1 and CDR2 (germline): DFQATT, SNEGSKA (reference sequence). The CDR3 extends over 15 amino acids. The sequenced sample was PBMCs, obtained on the day of the first yellow fever vaccination. J is TRBJ1-5 and V is TRBV20-1; 8 nucleotides line up with TRBD1. The receptor's source is a man younger than 35 who received the YFV17D yellow fever vaccine. CDR3 residues: CSAPNRDRGGQPQHF. The CDR3 bases are TGCAGTGCTCCAAATCGAGACAGGGGCGGGCAGCCCCAGCATTTT.